This TCR beta chain was obtained from a study of CD8 T cells in ankylosing spondylitis. Study-wide results and caveats: A motif in TCR beta, a set of fewer than ten highly homologous variants, appeared characteristic of ankylosing spondylitis blood.

This CDR3 has 12 residues. Trimming removed 6 bases from V and 5 bases from J; junction bases left unmatched: 4. The germline CDR1 and CDR2 sequences are DFQATT and SNEGSKA (reference sequence). This clonotype was seen a handful of times. Antigen specificity is unknown. Each CDR3 protein gets one entry after TCRdb re-called the 5' RACE reads with MiXCR. The sample has around 430,000 distinct CDR3 sequences, about 15% seen once. The sequencing sample was made of blood, either unsorted or a sorted T cell fraction (not recorded which). The source of this sequence is a male donor with ankylosing spondylitis. This chain uses TRBV20-1 with TRBJ1-2, with TRBD1 matching 9 bases. The CDR3 loop reads CSALQGAYGYTF. In DNA, the CDR3 is TGCAGTGCCTTACAGGGGGCTTATGGCTACACCTTC.